This T cell receptor (beta chain) was captured by sequencing in a study of shared clonotypes between healthy human individuals. About this clone: Its antigen remains unknown.

Study-level findings and limits: Generation probabilities of non-shared clonotypes were lower (relative to those shared by all four donors). Only a few donors were included, so the genetic and exposure-history diversity represented was limited. As a rule, naive subsets had a larger estimated richness than memory subsets. Shared across a few donors were around 5% of the naive CD4 clonotypes.

Method: immunoSEQ multiplex PCR; TCRdb's copy keeps in-frame clones and lacks some. The table lists 600,000 to 800,000 clones, 72% of them singletons. Trimming left V 1 base short and J 0 bases short, with 9 bases between. CDR3 length: 16 residues. Per the germline V gene, CDR1 is LNHNV and CDR2 is YYDKDF (reference sequence). This chain joins TRBV15 and TRBJ2-2; D might be TRBD2 (6 bases). The sequence was obtained from a woman under 40 in good health. Sample: memory CD4+ T cells sorted from blood. The subset here: CD45RA-negative fraction. CDR3 coding DNA: TGTGCCACCAGCAGAGTAAGGACTACGAACACCGGGGAGCTGTTTTTT. Translation: CATSRVRTTNTGELFF.